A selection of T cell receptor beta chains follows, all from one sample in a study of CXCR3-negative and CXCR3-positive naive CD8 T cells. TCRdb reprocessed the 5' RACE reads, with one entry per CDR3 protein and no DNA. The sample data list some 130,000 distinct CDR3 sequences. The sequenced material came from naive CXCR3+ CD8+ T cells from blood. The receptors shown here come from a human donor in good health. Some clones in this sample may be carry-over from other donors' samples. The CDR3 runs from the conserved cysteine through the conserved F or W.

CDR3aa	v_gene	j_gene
CASSATQGVVTEAFF	TRBV7-9	TRBJ1-1
CASSQQTSGSVYEQYF	TRBV4-2	TRBJ2-7
CSVEVFGLAGGTGELFF	TRBV29-1	TRBJ2-2
CASSPEGTYEQYF	TRBV7-9	TRBJ2-7
CASSLLGPEDTQYF	TRBV27	TRBJ2-3
CASSLEQLNTEAFF	TRBV5-1	TRBJ1-1
CASSLARLAAQETQYF	TRBV7-2	TRBJ2-5
CSVGGQGGYYEQYF	TRBV29-1	TRBJ2-7
CASSYGEPETQYF	TRBV6-5	TRBJ2-5
CASQSRDGPYEQYF	TRBV5-1	TRBJ2-7
CSVGHGGGGEKLFF	TRBV29-1	TRBJ1-4
CASSQEGLAGANEQFF	TRBV4-2	TRBJ2-1
CSIGGQGQEQYF	TRBV29-1	TRBJ2-7
CSVLGLAGDYEQYF	TRBV29-1	TRBJ2-7
CASSVVDRPSYSYEQYF	TRBV9	TRBJ2-7
CSVDLIGTGRSKAFF	TRBV29-1	TRBJ1-1
CASSLGLARTDTQYF	TRBV7-8	TRBJ2-3
CSVPSSTTGDEQYF	TRBV29-1	TRBJ2-7
CASSIGAYPYEQYF	TRBV19	TRBJ2-7
CASSPTGLLAQHF	TRBV6-2/TRBV6-3	TRBJ1-5
CASSTEDHRRDYGYTF	TRBV28	TRBJ1-2
CSVGTRLSTDTQYF	TRBV29-1	TRBJ2-3
CASSPWHRDMNTEAFF	TRBV5-1	TRBJ1-1
CASSQWENYEQYF	TRBV14	TRBJ2-7
CASIPTRGARYGYTF	TRBV28	TRBJ1-2
CASSYSLFTGELFF	TRBV6-6	TRBJ2-2
CASSLGLSSYNSPLHF	TRBV28	TRBJ1-6
CASGDVSGTQYF	TRBV25-1	TRBJ2-5
CASSLVGVSGNTIYF	TRBV5-1	TRBJ1-3
CASSQARGGARVDTQYF	TRBV23-1	TRBJ2-3
CASNPREFDYGYTF	TRBV28	TRBJ1-2
CASSRKHYTEAFF	TRBV7-3	TRBJ1-1
CATSTPTSGVYNEQFF	TRBV15	TRBJ2-1
CASSRTSGQETQYF	TRBV3-1	TRBJ2-5
CASSYQGGGSYEQYF	TRBV6-2/TRBV6-3	TRBJ2-7
CSARDLRGSDYEQYF	TRBV20-1	TRBJ2-7
CASSLEGRLGQYNEQFF	TRBV7-2	TRBJ2-1